This is a list of T cell receptor beta chains from one sample in a study of blood T cell repertoires in COVID-19. The repertoire was sequenced with immunoSEQ multiplex PCR; TCRdb's copy has only in-frame clones and lacks some. The table shows a few hundred thousand clones, with approximately 89% occurring only once. Sequenced input: peripheral blood. These receptors all come from a woman aged 55-69 years with COVID-19, enrolled during active disease. Both conserved end residues are part of each CDR3. D genes are given only for firm matches. Not every row has a clone size; where given, it reads once, few, many or a size class.

>-|TRBJ2-2|TRBV5-4|-
TGTGCCAGCAGCTTGAACGGGGTTGCCGGGGAGCTGTTTTTT
CASSLNGVAGELFF
>TRBD1|TRBJ1-5|TRBV7-8|-
TGTGCCAGCAGCCCCCGACAGGGCTTTCAGCCCCAGCATTTT
CASSPRQGFQPQHF
>-|TRBJ1-1|TRBV6-1|-
TGTGCCAGCAGTCCCCGCCGGGACAAGAACACTGAAGCTTTCTTT
CASSPRRDKNTEAFF
>TRBD1|TRBJ1-1|TRBV19|-
TGTGCCAGTAGTATAAGAGGACAGGGGGCGGTTGGGACTGAAGCTTTCTTT
CASSIRGQGAVGTEAFF
>TRBD1|TRBJ2-7|TRBV19|-
TGTGCCAGTAGTAGCTCGGGACAGTTCTACGAGCAGTACTTC
CASSSSGQFYEQYF
>TRBD1|TRBJ2-1|TRBV7-3|-
TGTGCCAGCAGCTTAACGAGGGACAGGGACAAGCAGTTCTTC
CASSLTRDRDKQFF
>TRBD2|TRBJ2-1|TRBV28|-
TGTGCCAGCAGTTTATCAGTAGTAGCGGGTTACAATGAGCAGTTCTTC
CASSLSVVAGYNEQFF
>TRBD1|TRBJ2-1|TRBV7-3|-
TGTGCCAGCAGCTCTCAAGGGGGCCCTCCCTCCTACAATGAGCAGTTCTTC
CASSSQGGPPSYNEQFF
>TRBD2|TRBJ2-7|TRBV6-5|once
TGTGCCAGCAGTTACAGGGCCGGACTAGCGAAGGGCGAGCAGTACTTC
CASSYRAGLAKGEQYF
>-|TRBJ1-6|TRBV19|-
TGTGCCAGTAGTATTTATCGGAGCTCCTATAATTCACCCCTCCACTTT
CASSIYRSSYNSPLHF
>-|TRBJ2-1|TRBV7-2|-
TGTGCCAGCAGCTTACGGGGTCTGGGTGAGCAGTTCTTC
CASSLRGLGEQFF
>TRBD1|TRBJ1-1|TRBV11-2|-
TGTGCCAGCAGCAGTACAGACAGGGTTGGGGCTTTCTTT
CASSSTDRVGAFF
>-|TRBJ1-4|TRBV19|-
TGTGCCAGTAGTATAACAGGGAGCCTAGAAAAACTGTTTTTT
CASSITGSLEKLFF
>-|TRBJ2-5|TRBV9|-
TGTGCCAGCAGCGTAGATAGGGGGCCGCCCGGGGGGACCCAGTACTTC
CASSVDRGPPGGTQYF
>-|TRBJ1-1|TRBV25-1|-
TGTGCCAGCAGTGAAGGAGGTGGGCGCACTGAAGCTTTCTTT
CASSEGGGRTEAFF
>-|TRBJ2-7|TRBV5-1|-
TGCGCCAGCCACCGGGGCGGGGACCTCTACGAGCAGTACTTC
CASHRGGDLYEQYF
>-|TRBJ1-2|TRBV4-2|-
TGTGCCAGCAGCCCGGTCCTTGCGGGGGGCGCGGACTATGGCTACACCTTC
CASSPVLAGGADYGYTF
>-|TRBJ1-1|TRBV7-9|-
TGTGCCAGCAGCCTGGCCACTGAAGCTTTCTTT
CASSLATEAFF
>TRBD2|TRBJ2-1|TRBV6-2/TRBV6-3|once
TGTGCCAGCAGCCGGGGACTAGCGGGGGGAAACCACCAGTTCTTC
CASSRGLAGGNHQFF
>TRBD1|TRBJ1-2|TRBV18|once
TGTGCCAGCTCACAGGGACAGGGTGCGGATGGCTACACCTTC
CASSQGQGADGYTF
>-|TRBJ1-1|TRBV24-1|-
TGTGCCACCAGTGAATCAGGGGTAGTTAACACTGAAGCTTTCTTT
CATSESGVVNTEAFF
>TRBD1|TRBJ1-5|TRBV5-1|-
TGCGCCAGCAGCTCCACAGGGGGCAATCAGCCCCAGCATTTT
CASSSTGGNQPQHF
>-|TRBJ2-1|TRBV7-2|-
TGTGCCACCACCCTACCCGGGACCTACAATGAGCAGTTCTTC
CATTLPGTYNEQFF
>-|TRBJ1-1|TRBV5-4|-
TGTGCCAGCAGTCACAGCACCGGGGGTGAAGCTTTCTTT
CASSHSTGGEAFF
>-|TRBJ1-5|TRBV19|-
TGTGCCAGTACGGATTCGGGTAGCGATCAGCCCCAGCATTTT
CASTDSGSDQPQHF
>TRBD1|TRBJ1-6|TRBV7-9|-
TGTGCCAGCAGCGTTGACAGGGTTGGTAATTCACCCCTCCACTTT
CASSVDRVGNSPLHF
>TRBD1|TRBJ1-2|TRBV25-1|few
TGTGCCAGCAGTGATTTGGACAGGCCTAACTATGGCTACACCTTC
CASSDLDRPNYGYTF
>TRBD1|TRBJ1-5|TRBV4-2|-
TGTGCCAGCAGCCGGGACAGGGGGCCGGAGCAGCCCCAGCATTTT
CASSRDRGPEQPQHF
>TRBD1|TRBJ1-5|TRBV30|-
TGTGCCTGGAGTCGCAGGGGGTTCAATCAGCCCCAGCATTTT
CAWSRRGFNQPQHF
>-|TRBJ1-2|TRBV11-3|once
TGTGCCAGCAGCTTAGATCCCGGGGGAAGAGGCTACACCTTC
CASSLDPGGRGYTF
>TRBD1|TRBJ2-1|TRBV5-1|-
TGCGCCAGCAGCAAGGGGGCAGCTAACAATGAGCAGTTCTTC
CASSKGAANNEQFF
>TRBD1|TRBJ2-7|TRBV3-1/TRBV3-2|-
TGTGCCAGCAGCCGGGGGACAGGGGGTTCCTACGAGCAGTACTTC
CASSRGTGGSYEQYF
>TRBD1|TRBJ1-5|TRBV5-8|-
TGTGCCAGCAGTCGGGACAGGAATCAGCCCCAGCATTTT
CASSRDRNQPQHF
>-|TRBJ1-2|TRBV13|-
TGTGCCAGCAGTTTCACAGGGCTGAATGGCTACACCTTC
CASSFTGLNGYTF
>-|TRBJ1-1|TRBV6-2/TRBV6-3|-
TGTGCCAGCAGCCCAATGCGCCAGGAAGTCCTGAAAGCTTTCTTT
CASSPMRQEVLKAFF
>-|TRBJ1-6|TRBV10-1|-
TGCGCCAGCAGTGAGGTAAGGGGGAATTCACCCCTCCACTTT
CASSEVRGNSPLHF
>-|TRBJ2-5|TRBV28|-
TGTGCCAGCAGTTTACACAGGGCGGGAGAGACCCAGTACTTC
CASSLHRAGETQYF
>-|TRBJ1-2|TRBV10-1|-
TGCGCCAGCAGTGACAATAACTATGGCTACACCTTC
CASSDNNYGYTF
>TRBD1|TRBJ1-6|TRBV5-6|-
TGTGCCAGCAGCCCCGTCCCGGGACAGGGAGCGACCCTCCACTTT
CASSPVPGQGATLHF
>-|TRBJ2-2|TRBV2|-
TGTGCCAGCAGTGAACCCAGCGGCCACAACACCGGGGAGCTGTTTTTT
CASSEPSGHNTGELFF
>TRBD1|TRBJ1-4|TRBV28|-
TGTGCCAGCAGTTTGTCCGGGTGGGGACAGGATGAAAAACTGTTTTTT
CASSLSGWGQDEKLFF
>-|TRBJ2-7|TRBV14|-
TGTGCCAGCAGCGACAGCCTTATCAGCGAGCAGTACTTC
CASSDSLISEQYF
>TRBD1|TRBJ2-7|TRBV2|-
TGTGCCAGCGAAAAACGGGACAGGGTTTTCAACGAGCAGTACTTC
CASEKRDRVFNEQYF
>-|TRBJ2-5|TRBV5-6|-
TGTGCCAGCAGCTTGTATGGATTGACAGTAGAGACCCAGTACTTC
CASSLYGLTVETQYF
>-|TRBJ2-1|TRBV3-1/TRBV3-2|once
TGTGCCAGCAGCCAGCTTTCTAGCAATGAGCAGTTCTTC
CASSQLSSNEQFF
>-|TRBJ2-5|TRBV10-3|-
TGTGCCATCAGTGAGGCGGCCAACGTTCGGGAGACCCAGTACTTC
CAISEAANVRETQYF
>TRBD1|TRBJ1-2|TRBV7-9|-
TGTGCCAGCACCTACCGGACAGGGGGCGCGACGGTCTATGGCTACACCTTC
CASTYRTGGATVYGYTF
>TRBD2|TRBJ2-7|TRBV7-4|-
TGTGCCAGCAGCCGGGGGGGTCCAAGGGTTTTCTACGAGCAGTACTTC
CASSRGGPRVFYEQYF
>-|TRBJ1-6|TRBV5-8|-
TGTGCCAGCAGCTTGAACGAGGGTACCTATAATTCACCCCTCCACTTT
CASSLNEGTYNSPLHF
>-|TRBJ2-1|TRBV7-6|-
TGTGCCAGCAGCTTAGGGGGGCTCAACTCCAATGAGCAGTTCTTC
CASSLGGLNSNEQFF